A single sample is the source of the 21 T cell receptor beta chains below, sequenced in a study of vaccination and CD4 T cells after COVID-19. These receptors lack a known antigen. Specified treatment: approximately 9-day PBMC culture with coronavirus spike peptide pools or control peptides (ViraFEST assay). At the Johns Hopkins FTIC core, DNA taken from cultured CD4+ T cells was sequenced by way of the Oncomine TCR Beta short-read assay. TCRdb processed the PCR reads anew with MiXCR; each CDR3 protein has one entry. Seen here are roughly 20,000 distinct CDR3 sequences, about three quarters observed once, and the top ten hold less than 20%. The sample was CD4+ T cells from blood, cultured in vitro, taken after SARS-CoV-2 vaccination. These TCRs come from a human donor who received a COVID-19 vaccine.

This clonotype was picked up one time. V is TRBV5-1 and J is TRBJ1-5; 7 positions agree with TRBD1. Trimming cost V 0 bases and J 4 bases; bases outside gene matches: 4. Germline V gives CDR1 SGHRS, CDR2 YFSETQ. The CDR3 spans 15 residues. CDR3 in DNA: TGCGCCAGCAGCTTGGATGGGACAGATAATCAGCCCCAGCATTTT. Protein: CASSLDGTDNQPQHF.

V and J are TRBV7-2 and TRBJ2-5, with TRBD2 as a possible D gene (5 bases). The CDR3 runs to 14 residues. Between the trimmed V and J ends, which lost 5 bases and 1 base, there was a span of 11 bases. The germline V gene encodes CDR1 SGHTA and CDR2 FQGNSA. The CDR3 DNA reads as TGTGCCAGCAGCGCCTCGAGGGTCCAAGAGACCCAGTACTTC. Its translation is CASSASRVQETQYF.

This clonotype was seen a few times. The rearrangement uses TRBV6-1 and TRBJ1-1; D uncertain. The length of the CDR3 is 15 residues. CDR1 and CDR2 from the germline V gene are MNHNS and SASEGT. V was pared by 6 bases and J by 0 bases, with 14 bases between. Here the CDR3 reads CASSPPTGLNTEAFF. The CDR3 DNA reads TGTGCCAGCAGCCCGCCGACGGGCCTGAACACTGAAGCTTTCTTT.

This clonotype was detected a few times. This chain links TRBV27 with TRBJ1-2, with D unclear. Deletions cut 3 bases from V and 2 bases from J, with 7 bases between. This CDR3 is 13 amino acids long. Germline-derived CDR1 and CDR2 are MNHEY and SMNVEV (reference sequence). CDR3 sequence reads: CASSFGRNYGYTF. CDR3 nucleotide sequence: TGTGCCAGCAGTTTCGGCAGGAACTATGGCTACACCTTC.

This clonotype appeared a single time. The J gene is TRBJ1-5, the V gene TRBV20-1, with D possibly TRBD1 on 5 matching bases. V lost 6 bases, J lost 0 bases, and 12 bases lay in between. Germline CDR1 DFQATT, CDR2 SNEGSKA (reference sequence). The CDR3 runs 14 residues. The CDR3 loop reads CSASGRDSNQPQHF. The CDR3 nucleotides read TGCAGTGCCTCGGGACGAGATAGCAATCAGCCCCAGCATTTT.

The rearrangement uses TRBV6-4 and TRBJ2-7, with TRBD2 identical over 8 bases. The CDR3 is 13 amino acids. V was pared by 2 bases and J by 7 bases, with 4 bases of the junction left unmatched. Germline V gene sequence: CDR1 MRHNA, CDR2 SNTAGT. Here the CDR3 reads CASSDVPGGEQYF. CDR3 coding DNA: TGTGCCAGCAGTGACGTGCCGGGAGGGGAGCAGTACTTC.

The rearrangement links TRBV6-5 to TRBJ2-1; 11 bases agree with TRBD2. In germline, CDR1 is MNHEY, CDR2 SVGAGI. With 2 bases clipped from V and 0 bases from J, the junction kept 6 bases outside the gene matches. This CDR3 spans 18 amino acids. The CDR3 region is CASSYQLAGAASYNEQFF. CDR3 DNA: TGTGCCAGCAGTTACCAACTAGCGGGGGCCGCCTCCTACAATGAGCAGTTCTTC.

This rearrangement joins TRBV2 to TRBJ2-5; 7 nucleotides line up with TRBD2. CDR1 is SNHLY, CDR2 FYNNEI, per germline. The CDR3 sequence is 14 residues long. V shed 6 bases and J 7 bases; nucleotides not matched to a gene: 11. DNA for the CDR3: TGTGCCAGCAGCATCCAACGGGGGAGGGTGACCCAGTACTTC. It yields the protein CASSIQRGRVTQYF.

The chain carries TRBV7-7 and TRBJ2-3; no reliable D call. Trimming took 1 base from V and 1 from J, leaving 6 bases between them. Germline values: CDR1 SSHAT, CDR2 FNYEAQ (reference sequence). This CDR3 region has 14 residues. CDR3 DNA sequence: TGTGCCAGCAGCTTAGGTGCCCGCACAGATACGCAGTATTTT. It is translated as CASSLGARTDTQYF. Supplemented by reference TRBV7-7 and TRBJ2-3, the full variable domain reads GAGVSQSPRYKVTKRGQDVTLRCDPISSHATLYWYQQALGQGPEFLTYFNYEAQPDKSGLPSDRFSAERPEGSISTLTIQRTEQRDSAMYRCASSLGARTDTQYFGPGTRLTVL.

The chain carries TRBV7-8 and TRBJ2-7; 7 bases align to TRBD2. J gave up 3 bases and V 5 bases, and 10 bases lay outside the gene matches. This CDR3 comprises 15 residues. The V gene's germline CDR1 is SGHVS and CDR2 FQNEAQ. The CDR3, as DNA: TGTGCCAGCAGCCAAGCTGGCGGGGGAAACTACGAGCAGTACTTC. Translating it yields CASSQAGGGNYEQYF.

The chain is built from TRBV24-1 and TRBJ1-2, with unresolved D. The germline CDR1 and CDR2 sequences are KGHDR and SFDVKD. This CDR3 contains 14 residues. Trimming stripped 5 bases from V and 4 bases from J, with 13 bases between. The CDR3 is CATSGQDYFYGYTF. CDR3 sequence (DNA): TGTGCCACCAGTGGCCAGGATTACTTCTATGGCTACACCTTC.

V is TRBV20-1 and J is TRBJ1-2; TRBD1 is a possible D gene (5 bases). The V and J ends lost 2 bases and 4 bases respectively, with 14 bases between them. The CDR3 loop spans 14 amino acids. Germline loops: CDR1 DFQATT, CDR2 SNEGSKA (reference sequence). CDR3 protein: CSARPRAVSYGYTF. The CDR3 coding sequence is TGCAGTGCTAGACCCAGGGCGGTTTCCTATGGCTACACCTTC.

The gene calls are TRBV7-9 and TRBJ1-6; 8 bases align to TRBD1. Germline V gene lookup returns CDR1 SEHNR and CDR2 FQNEAQ (reference sequence). The CDR3 consists of 16 residues. With V trimmed by 7 bases and J by 8 bases, 13 bases remained unmatched. In nucleotides, the CDR3 is TGTGCCAGCACCCCAGAATCGACAGGGGAGGATTCACCCCTCCACTTT. It translates to CASTPESTGEDSPLHF.

The V call is TRBV20-1, the J call TRBJ2-5; 11 bases match TRBD2. The CDR3 contains 16 residues. Germline assignment: CDR1 DFQATT and CDR2 SNEGSKA (reference sequence). V was clipped by 0 bases and J by 5 bases; unmatched bases: 8. The CDR3 bases are TGCAGTGCTAGAGATCTGGCTAGCGGGGGGAGGGAGACCCAGTACTTC. Translating gives CSARDLASGGRETQYF.

The V call is TRBV6-1, the J call TRBJ2-3; 12 positions agree with TRBD2. The CDR3 runs 12 residues. Germline assignment: CDR1 MNHNS and CDR2 SASEGT. The CDR3 coding sequence is TGTACTAGCGGGGGGAATAAAGATACGCAGTATTTT. It is translated as CTSGGNKDTQYF.

V is TRBV6-1 and J is TRBJ1-1; D might be TRBD1 (5 bases). Germline V gene sequence: CDR1 MNHNS, CDR2 SASEGT. V lost 5 bases, J lost 3 bases, and 19 bases lay in between. This CDR3 comprises 16 residues. For the CDR3, the DNA is TGTGCCAGCAGTAACCGGGACGGAGTTCCCTACACTGAAGCTTTCTTT. As protein: CASSNRDGVPYTEAFF.

The J gene is TRBJ2-7, the V gene TRBV6-1; unclear D gene. V gave up 7 bases and J gave up 0 bases, with 16 bases separating them. There are 15 residues in the CDR3. Germline assignment: CDR1 MNHNS and CDR2 SASEGT. CDR3: CASTLDGGYSYEQYF. DNA of the CDR3: TGTGCCAGCACCCTAGATGGTGGGTACTCCTACGAGCAGTACTTC.

The chain is built from TRBV2 and TRBJ1-5, with D possibly TRBD1 on 6 matching bases. Germline loops: CDR1 SNHLY, CDR2 FYNNEI. V lost 5 bases to trimming and J lost 3 bases, with 20 bases between them. The CDR3 extends over 17 amino acids. The chain's CDR3 is CASSRLSGAGNNQPQHF. As DNA, the CDR3 is TGTGCCAGCAGTCGCCTATCGGGGGCAGGAAACAATCAGCCCCAGCATTTT.

The genes are TRBV6-1 and TRBJ1-1; maybe TRBD1 (6 bases). V lost 6 bases and J 1 base, leaving 15 bases between the germline ends. Germline V gene sequence: CDR1 MNHNS, CDR2 SASEGT. The CDR3 is 15 amino acids. DNA of the CDR3: TGTGCCAGCAGAGGACAGTCTCCACGGAACACTGAAGCTTTCTTT. Translation gives CASRGQSPRNTEAFF.

In nucleotides, the CDR3 is TGTGCCAGCAGTGATCCCGCAGCCCATGGCTACACCTTC. Its protein is CASSDPAAHGYTF. The rearrangement links TRBV2 to TRBJ1-2; no reliable D call. In germline, CDR1 is SNHLY, CDR2 FYNNEI. V dropped 3 bases and J dropped 6 bases, with 11 bases sitting between them. The CDR3 consists of 13 residues.

The chain uses TRBV19 and TRBJ2-5; D gene ambiguous. Trimming cost V 5 bases and J 1 base, with 8 bases left between them. Germline V CDR1 and CDR2: LNHDA, SQIVND (reference sequence). This CDR3 comprises 13 residues. CDR3: CASSPQFQETQYF. CDR3 sequence (DNA): TGTGCCAGTAGTCCGCAGTTCCAAGAGACCCAGTACTTC.